This TCR beta chain stems from a study of blood T cell repertoires in COVID-19 (dated by TCRdb to 2018 to 2020). In terms of the full investigation: Samples covering the acute and convalescent phases of COVID-19 were provided by collaborators in the United States, Italy and Spain. The material from the prospective study consisted of cDNA or gDNA derived from T cells, B-cell-depleted T cells, or PBMCs. Samples came from the ongoing ImmuneRACE study (first 160 participants) plus 1,254 subjects from 6 global collaborators. Where available, HLA class I and class II types were taken from metadata supplied by the sample provider and were not determined by assay-based typing. The dataset comprised deeply sampled blood TCRbeta repertoires from subjects exposed to, actively infected with, or recovered from COVID-19. The repertoires were released in a freely available public database meant as a resource for research on the immune response to SARS-CoV-2. The sample metadata nearly always contained a de-identified subject ID, COVID-19 status, age in years and sex.

In its sample, this clone was seen a few times. There is no known antigen for this receptor. Qualities for individual bases were not recorded, and no much larger clone is one base off. TCRbeta CDR3 regions were amplified from genomic DNA by means of the immunoSEQ Assay, a bias-controlled multiplex PCR. The source study handled its data this way. The number of nucleated cells in each sample was estimated from the amplification of reference gene primers within the assay. Sequence reads were collapsed and filtered to measure the absolute abundance of every unique TCRbeta CDR3 rearrangement. Productive Simpson clonality was computed per sample as the square root of Simpson's diversity index over productive rearrangements. Sourced from immuneACCESS, this table was stored by TCRdb with only in-frame sequences that have V and J called. A share of the clones is absent; for the studies checked, an unresolved V gene accounts for under half, and the remainder has no known explanation. The V and J calls and clone size come from that table; D and trimming were worked out from the DNA. This sample has 300,000 to 400,000 clones in its table, and around nine tenths of those were observed once. In total, the top ten clones hold just under 7.5% of the sample.

At one collaborating source in Seattle, patients were enrolled during active infection and were followed longitudinally through the course of disease. Whole blood was collected in K2EDTA tubes by collaborating institutions according to the institutions' own protocols. Collaborator samples were shipped for TCRbeta analysis as frozen whole blood, isolated PBMCs, or DNA extracted from either sample type. General conclusions and limits of the study: The quantity of clinical and demographic metadata differed by source and by participant and was supplied without curation.

Sequences MDHEN (CDR1) and SYDVKM (CDR2) are obtained from the germline V gene. The CDR3 numbers 16 residues from cysteine through phenylalanine. Only the CDR3 part of the read is kept: 48 bases, read in frame from the first base. Cut back by 1 base and 0 bases, the V and J ends lie 10 bases apart. The sequence joins TRBV28 to TRBJ1-5; TRBD1 might be the D gene, on 6 matching bases. Material: peripheral blood. The source of this sequence is a woman aged 70-85 years with COVID-19, enrolled during active disease. The DNA is TGTGCCAGCAGTTTATTACAGGGTATTAGCAATCAGCCCCAGCATTTT. This encodes CASSLLQGISNQPQHF.